A single sample is the source of the 27 T cell receptor beta chains below, sequenced in a study of blood T cell repertoires in COVID-19. The repertoire was sequenced with immunoSEQ multiplex PCR; TCRdb's copy has only in-frame clones and lacks some. Of approximately 140,000 clones in the sample, around nine tenths are singletons; the top ten hold 2.3%. Source material: peripheral blood. These receptors originate from a human donor in a cohort sampled during active COVID-19.

This clone appeared a single time. The chain employs TRBV11-1 and TRBJ2-2; 10 bases fit TRBD2. CDR1 and CDR2 (germline): SGHAT, FQDESV (reference sequence). The CDR3 has 16 residues. V lost 4 bases and J lost 4; bases outside the gene matches: 6. The chain's CDR3 is CASSYTSGAGTGELFF. The CDR3 DNA follows: TGTGCCAGCAGCTATACTAGCGGGGCGGGCACCGGGGAGCTGTTTTTT.

This sequence joins TRBV12-3 or TRBV12-4 and TRBJ1-1; TRBD1 aligns across 7 bases. After removal of 9 bases from V and 11 bases from J, the junction contained 12 bases not matched to a gene. This CDR3 contains 12 residues. The CDR3 nucleotides are TGTGCCAGGAACCGGGAGGGGGCATTTGCTTTCTTT. It encodes CARNREGAFAFF.

The V and J genes are TRBV30 and TRBJ1-1, with 7 nucleotides matching TRBD1. There are 14 residues in the CDR3. With V trimmed by 2 bases and J by 4 bases, 7 bases remained unmatched. Germline V gene lookup returns CDR1 GTSNPN and CDR2 SVGIG (reference sequence). The CDR3 DNA reads as TGTGCCTGGAGTATCGGGACAGTCTTCACTGAAGCTTTCTTT. This encodes CAWSIGTVFTEAFF.

This chain joins TRBV28 and TRBJ2-1; D call uncertain. This CDR3 is 14 amino acids long. CDR1 MDHEN and CDR2 SYDVKM come from the germline V gene. Trimming took 3 bases from V and 5 from J, leaving 11 bases between them. The CDR3, as DNA: TGTGCCAGCAGTTTGGTCGCCAGAAACAATGAGCAGTTCTTC. It translates to CASSLVARNNEQFF.

In this sample, this clone turned up once. The chain joins TRBV19 to TRBJ2-3; D is uncertain. Germline V lookup: CDR1 LNHDA, CDR2 SQIVND (reference sequence). With 5 bases removed from V and 2 bases from J, the gap between germline ends came to 11 bases. This CDR3 region has 14 residues. The CDR3 here is CASSPRWATDTQYF. The CDR3, as DNA: TGTGCCAGTAGTCCTCGTTGGGCCACAGATACGCAGTATTTT.

The chain is built from TRBV5-8 and TRBJ1-2, with TRBD1 identical over 7 bases. Germline V lookup: CDR1 SGHTS, CDR2 YDEGEE. The junction had 5 bases not matched to a gene; V was cut back by 4 bases and J by 5 bases. This CDR3 has 13 residues. The CDR3: CASSPDRMYGYTF. The CDR3 nucleotides are TGTGCCAGCAGCCCGGACAGGATGTATGGCTACACCTTC.

This sequence joins TRBV6-2 or TRBV6-3 and TRBJ2-7; TRBD1 agrees at 8 bases. The CDR3 runs 15 residues. V lost 2 bases and J lost 8; bases outside the gene matches: 11. Germline-derived CDR1 and CDR2 are MNHEY and SVGEGT. CDR3 region: CASSYRPDRGLKQYF. The CDR3, as DNA: TGTGCCAGCAGTTACCGCCCCGACAGGGGCCTTAAGCAGTACTTC.

The V and J genes are TRBV2 and TRBJ1-6; 7 bases align to TRBD1. Germline trimming cut 7 bases from V and 6 bases from J; bases unmatched to any gene: 6. The length of the CDR3 is 14 residues. Germline lookup yields CDR1 SNHLY and CDR2 FYNNEI. This chain's CDR3 is CASTRDSPNSPLHF. The CDR3 nucleotides are TGTGCCAGCACTCGGGACAGTCCTAATTCACCCCTCCACTTT.

The chain is built from TRBV4-3 and TRBJ1-4; D not resolved. Germline V gene sequence: CDR1 LGHNA, CDR2 YSLEER. This CDR3 contains 15 residues. The V gene lost 0 bases and the J gene lost 5 bases, with 10 bases spanning the gap. For the CDR3, the DNA is TGCGCCAGCAGCCAAGACTGGTCTAGGAATGAAAAACTGTTTTTT. Its protein product is CASSQDWSRNEKLFF.

The V gene is TRBV7-3, the J gene TRBJ2-1, with 9 bases that match TRBD1. The germline gives CDR1 SGHTA, CDR2 FQGTGA. The V gene end was trimmed by 1 base and the J gene end by 6 bases; junction bases not matched to a gene: 10. CDR3 length: 17 amino acids. CDR3 nucleotides: TGTGCCAGCAGCTTAAACGTTGGGACAGGGCAAGGCAATGAGCAGTTCTTC. Translated: CASSLNVGTGQGNEQFF.

The chain combines TRBV6-5 with TRBJ2-2; the match to TRBD1 covers 11 bases. The CDR3 is 14 residues long. After removal of 6 bases from V and 4 bases from J, the junction contained 1 base not matched to a gene. Germline V lookup: CDR1 MNHEY, CDR2 SVGAGI. The CDR3 spells CASRGQGVTGELFF. CDR3 in DNA: TGTGCCAGCAGGGGACAGGGGGTCACCGGGGAGCTGTTTTTT.

The chain employs TRBV7-3 and TRBJ2-1, with TRBD2 identical over 7 bases. Germline CDR1 SGHTA, CDR2 FQGTGA. There are 14 residues in the CDR3. The ends lost 5 bases at V and 6 bases at J; junction bases unmatched: 7. Here the CDR3 reads CASSPQRTSNEQFF. DNA of the CDR3: TGTGCCAGCAGCCCACAGAGGACTAGCAATGAGCAGTTCTTC.

The chain has TRBV6-2 or TRBV6-3 and TRBJ2-1; the match to TRBD2 covers 13 bases. This CDR3 has 16 residues. Germline V gene lookup returns CDR1 MNHEY and CDR2 SVGEGT. Trimming at V came to 5 bases and at J to 7 bases, leaving 8 bases not matched to a gene. CDR3: CASSTRTSGSKNEQFF. CDR3 in DNA: TGTGCCAGCAGTACGCGGACTAGCGGGAGCAAAAATGAGCAGTTCTTC.

The chain links TRBV6-2 or TRBV6-3 to TRBJ1-5; D unclear. The CDR3 totals 13 residues. Trimming shortened V by 1 base and J by 5 bases, and 6 bases separated the two germline ends. Germline lookup yields CDR1 MNHEY and CDR2 SVGEGT. The CDR3 region has the DNA TGTGCCAGCAGTTACTGGCTAGATCAGCCCCAGCATTTT. Translation gives CASSYWLDQPQHF.

The chain employs TRBV30 and TRBJ2-2, with 14 bases that match TRBD2. The CDR3 has 20 residues. Germline V lookup: CDR1 GTSNPN, CDR2 SVGIG (reference sequence). With 0 bases clipped from V and 1 base from J, the junction kept 10 bases outside the gene matches. The CDR3 protein is CAWSVLMGLAGAVNTGELFF. Here the CDR3 DNA reads TGTGCCTGGAGTGTACTCATGGGACTAGCGGGAGCCGTGAACACCGGGGAGCTGTTTTTT.

The J gene is TRBJ1-1, the V gene TRBV4-3; D call uncertain. This CDR3 is 16 amino acids long. Germline loops: CDR1 LGHNA, CDR2 YSLEER. V was trimmed by 0 bases and J by 0 bases, leaving 11 bases between them. This chain's CDR3 is CASSQEHSPMNTEAFF. The CDR3 DNA follows: TGCGCCAGCAGCCAAGAGCACAGCCCCATGAACACTGAAGCTTTCTTT.

The chain recombines TRBV7-2 with TRBJ2-1; 7 nucleotides line up with TRBD2. V was clipped by 2 bases and J by 6 bases; unmatched bases: 7. Germline loops: CDR1 SGHTA, CDR2 FQGNSA. CDR3 length equals 15 residues. As DNA, the CDR3 is TGTGCCAGCAGCTTACCCCTAGCGGACACCAATGAGCAGTTCTTC. Encoded protein: CASSLPLADTNEQFF.

The chain joins TRBV24-1 to TRBJ2-1, with 11 bases lining up with TRBD2. Per the germline V gene, CDR1 is KGHDR and CDR2 is SFDVKD. Germline trimming cut 9 bases from V and 7 bases from J; bases unmatched to any gene: 13. The CDR3 is 16 residues long. CDR3 amino acids: CATGAGLAGGRNEQFF. CDR3 bases: TGTGCCACCGGTGCCGGTCTAGCGGGGGGACGGAATGAGCAGTTCTTC.

This sequence joins TRBV19 and TRBJ1-2; 7 nucleotides line up with TRBD1. Germline CDR1 and CDR2: LNHDA and SQIVND (reference sequence). The CDR3 is 15 residues long. With 6 bases clipped from V and 3 bases from J, the junction kept 10 bases outside the gene matches. This CDR3 reads CASSPRRGGDYGYTF. The CDR3 DNA reads as TGTGCCAGTAGCCCCAGGAGAGGGGGCGACTATGGCTACACCTTC.

V usage is TRBV7-9 and J usage is TRBJ2-3, with TRBD1 as a possible D gene (6 bases). This CDR3 has 15 residues. V lost 5 bases and J lost 0, with 12 bases in between. Germline V lookup: CDR1 SEHNR, CDR2 FQNEAQ (reference sequence). The chain's CDR3 is CASSLGDTSTDTQYF. CDR3 DNA: TGTGCCAGCAGCCTAGGGGACACTAGCACAGATACGCAGTATTTT.

This clone appeared a single time. This chain joins TRBV4-2 and TRBJ1-4; D perhaps matches TRBD1 (6 bases). This CDR3 spans 14 amino acids. V lost 1 base to trimming and J lost 7 bases, with 10 bases between them. CDR1 and CDR2 (germline): LGHNA, YNFKEQ. In DNA, the CDR3 is TGTGCCAGCAGCCAAGCAGGGGCCGGTGAAAAACTGTTTTTT. Translation: CASSQAGAGEKLFF.

The CDR3 loop is CASVPSTGGDNSPLHF. The CDR3 region has the DNA TGCGCCAGCGTTCCATCGACAGGGGGTGACAATTCACCCCTCCACTTT. The rearrangement links TRBV23-1 to TRBJ1-6; 9 nucleotides line up with TRBD1. TRBV23-1 is given ORF status, its function remaining uncertain. The ends lost 8 bases at V and 7 bases at J; junction bases unmatched: 12. The CDR3 has 16 amino acids.

J is TRBJ1-6 and V is TRBV29-1, with 7 bases lining up with TRBD1. The CDR3 consists of 14 residues. V was pared by 6 bases and J by 8 bases, with 10 bases of the junction left unmatched. CDR1 SQVTM and CDR2 ANQGSEA come from the germline V gene. DNA of the CDR3: TGCAGCGTCCCGACAGGGATTTTCGATTCACCCCTCCACTTT. Translation gives CSVPTGIFDSPLHF.

CDR3 nucleotides: TGCGCCAGCAGCTTGGCCCAGATCTACAATGAGCAGTTCTTC. It yields the protein CASSLAQIYNEQFF. This chain joins TRBV5-1 and TRBJ2-1; D gene unclear. The germline V gene has CDR1 SGHRS and CDR2 YFSETQ. The CDR3 sequence is 14 residues long. V was trimmed by 0 bases and J by 3 bases, leaving 7 bases between them.

This chain connects TRBV11-2 to TRBJ2-1, with 8 bases aligning to TRBD2. V dropped 1 base and J dropped 10; count of bases not matched to a gene: 12. The CDR3 runs to 16 residues. Germline-derived CDR1 and CDR2 are SGHAT and FQNNGV. The CDR3 region is CASSLVNSGSAGEQFF. The CDR3 nucleotides are TGTGCCAGCAGCTTAGTTAACAGCGGGAGTGCGGGGGAGCAGTTCTTC. Filled out from reference TRBV11-2 and TRBJ2-1, the complete variable domain reads EAGVAQSPRYKIIEKRQSVAFWCNPISGHATLYWYQQILGQGPKLLIQFQNNGVVDDSQLPKDRFSAERLKGVDSTLKIQPAKLEDSAVYLCASSLVNSGSAGEQFFGPGTRLTVL.

The chain recombines TRBV11-2 with TRBJ2-3, with TRBD2 identical over 9 bases. With V trimmed by 1 base and J by 2 bases, 4 bases remained unmatched. Germline CDR1 and CDR2: SGHAT and FQNNGV. The CDR3 has 16 amino acids. Here the CDR3 DNA reads TGTGCCAGCAGCTTAGGGCTAGCGGGGTCCACAGATACGCAGTATTTT. Translating it yields CASSLGLAGSTDTQYF.

This sequence joins TRBV4-3 and TRBJ2-2, with a possible D match to TRBD1 (6 bases). CDR3 length equals 17 residues. The ends were cut back, 3 bases at V and 7 bases at J, with 21 bases in the middle. In germline, CDR1 is LGHNA, CDR2 YSLEER. As DNA, the CDR3 is TGCGCCAGCAGCCAGACTGACAGGTCGTTTTTTAGCGGGGAGCTGTTTTTT. This codes for CASSQTDRSFFSGELFF.